Listed below are T cell receptor beta chains from one sample, sequenced in a study of shared clonotypes between healthy human individuals. Sequencing used immunoSEQ multiplex PCR; TCRdb keeps in-frame clones, though not all of them. The sample has around 99,000 clones, 60% to 75% seen once. Sequencing was done on a sample of memory CD8+ T cells sorted from blood. The origin of the receptors is a young man in good health. Each CDR3 is given with its conserved first and last residue. Clone size appears in some rows only: once, few, many, or a class for an expanded clone.

many	16	TRBV7-2	TRBJ2-1	CASSPTGLAGWNEQFF
-	13	TRBV19	TRBJ1-2	CATPGQGADGYTF
-	14	TRBV29-1	TRBJ2-1	CSVEPSGSLNEQFF
many	16	TRBV28	TRBJ2-3	CASHPEEAGGINTQYF
once	16	TRBV15	TRBJ2-1	CATSTSSGGSYNEQFF
-	15	TRBV19	TRBJ1-4	CASSRYSVDNEKLFF
-	15	TRBV18	TRBJ2-7	CASSIGSQTLNEQYF
-	17	TRBV7-9	TRBJ1-2	CASSQNGWDRGVGGYTF
-	13	TRBV6-1	TRBJ1-1	CATLQGRVTEAFF
-	16	TRBV27	TRBJ2-6	CASSVLGVVGANVLTF
-	14	TRBV2	TRBJ2-1	CASSAREGNNEQFF
-	15	TRBV5-8	TRBJ1-5	CASSRGGLGGQPQHF
-	15	TRBV10-3	TRBJ1-5	CAIRTLRGYNQPQHF
-	15	TRBV7-9	TRBJ1-5	CASSPRGGGNQPQHF
-	13	TRBV6-5	TRBJ2-3	CASAHRTTDTQYF
-	15	TRBV6-5	TRBJ2-7	CASSGLAGDSYEQYF
-	14	TRBV28	TRBJ2-5	CASSSLSRVETQYF
many	13	TRBV10-1	TRBJ2-3	CASSERVEDTQYF
-	13	TRBV6-5	TRBJ2-7	CASMTSGAYEQYF
-	15	TRBV4-1	TRBJ2-7	CASSQEWAGGYEQYF
-	13	TRBV7-2	TRBJ2-3	CASSFWDTDTQYF
many	16	TRBV6-4	TRBJ2-2	CASSDAGLGQTGELFF
-	15	TRBV2	TRBJ2-1	CASSVPSGRGNEQFF
few	15	TRBV6-4	TRBJ2-2	CASSEGGENTGELFF
-	13	TRBV15	TRBJ2-1	CATSSGPEGEQFF
-	15	TRBV7-8	TRBJ1-3	CASSLGGSTGNTIYF
-	12	TRBV19	TRBJ2-6	CASSAGANVLTF
-	14	TRBV7-8	TRBJ2-1	CASSLVATYNEQFF
-	15	TRBV7-9	TRBJ2-5	CASSLGGQGLETQYF
once	15	TRBV6-4	TRBJ2-1	CASSASSGEYNEQFF
-	16	TRBV28	TRBJ2-6	CASSSFRGGGANVLTF
-	14	TRBV6-5	TRBJ2-7	CASSPGLASSEQYF
-	15	TRBV6-4	TRBJ2-7	CASSYSTAGGYEQYF
few	14	TRBV6-5	TRBJ2-1	CASRSGSSYNEQFF
-	16	TRBV9	TRBJ2-1	CASSVEVAGSYNEQFF
few	15	TRBV29-1	TRBJ2-1	CSVEEPKNEYNEQFF
-	17	TRBV27	TRBJ2-1	CASSLRGTGTTHNEQFF
-	13	TRBV5-6	TRBJ2-7	CASSPTGPYEQYF
-	14	TRBV27	TRBJ2-2	CASSPRGLTGELFF
few	13	TRBV7-4	TRBJ2-5	CASSSGQFETQYF
-	16	TRBV7-2	TRBJ1-5	CASSPGGGIRNQPQHF
-	16	TRBV28	TRBJ2-7	CASSFNIAGGPFEQYF
-	11	TRBV28	TRBJ1-1	CASTSIFEAFF
-	17	TRBV7-8	TRBJ2-6	CASSLRTDISGANVLTF
-	14	TRBV19	TRBJ2-1	CASISGRRPSEQFF
few	11	TRBV6-5	TRBJ1-2	CASTENYGYTF
-	15	TRBV30	TRBJ2-1	CAWSPGTSVHNEQFF
few	14	TRBV4-3	TRBJ1-2	CASSQDAGRYGYTF